The clone carrying this T cell receptor (beta chain) appeared many times. The antigen is not known. This sample stems from a study of post-analysis software for immune sequencing data. The authors incorporated unique molecular identifiers into the TCR beta cDNA libraries. Each CDR3 protein gets one entry after TCRdb re-called the PCR reads with MiXCR. The table records 180,000 or so distinct CDR3 sequences, 25% to 35% of them present only once. General study points: Comparison of patients with controls showed 4 to 6 TRBV segments more frequent in patients, TRBV5-6, TRBV5-1 and TRBV20-1 among them.

With V trimmed by 5 bases and J by 6 bases, 13 bases remained unmatched. CDR3 length: 16 residues. The chain couples TRBV12-3 or TRBV12-4 to TRBJ2-7; 10 bases are a match to TRBD2. This clonotype was obtained from a girl between 2 and 17 years old with multiple sclerosis. The sample comprised blood. DNA for the CDR3: TGTGCCAGCAGTCACGCGGGGAAGCGGGAGGGATCCGAGCAGTACTTC. Its translation: CASSHAGKREGSEQYF.